The sequence of this T cell receptor (beta chain) was determined in a study of blood T cell repertoires in COVID-19. Study in general: Sources were T cells, B-cell-depleted T cells, or PBMCs; the material itself was cDNA or gDNA.

CDR1 SNHLY and CDR2 FYNNEI come from the germline V gene. The CDR3 spans 13 residues. Trimming at V came to 4 bases and at J to 4 bases, leaving 0 bases not matched to a gene. The sample holds one count of this clone. In the source study's methods: The authors estimated nucleated cell counts from reference gene primer amplification. Clones were read by immunoSEQ multiplex PCR, and TCRdb kept only the in-frame ones, dropping some. V and J calls and clone size follow that table, whereas D and trimming were derived from the DNA. The sample has around 150,000 clones, 85% to 95% seen once; the top ten hold about 5%.

The chain employs TRBV2 and TRBJ1-5, with TRBD1 matching 8 bases. The material sequenced was peripheral blood. This clonotype originated in a woman aged 50 to 60 with acute or convalescent COVID-19. The CDR3 here is CASSGTGNQPQHF. The CDR3, as DNA: TGTGCCAGCAGTGGGACAGGGAATCAGCCCCAGCATTTT.